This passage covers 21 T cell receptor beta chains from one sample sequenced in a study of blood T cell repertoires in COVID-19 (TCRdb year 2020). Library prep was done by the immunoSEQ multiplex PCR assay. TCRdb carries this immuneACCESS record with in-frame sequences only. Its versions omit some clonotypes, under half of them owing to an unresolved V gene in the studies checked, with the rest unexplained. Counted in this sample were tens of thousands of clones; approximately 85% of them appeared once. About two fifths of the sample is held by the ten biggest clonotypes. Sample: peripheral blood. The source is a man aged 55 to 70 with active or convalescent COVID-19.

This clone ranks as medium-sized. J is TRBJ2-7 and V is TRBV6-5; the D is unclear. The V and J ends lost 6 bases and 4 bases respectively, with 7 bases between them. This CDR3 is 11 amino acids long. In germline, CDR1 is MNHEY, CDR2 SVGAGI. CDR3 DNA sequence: TGTGCCAGCAGCCACTTTTACGAGCAGTACGTC. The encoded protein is CASSHFYEQYV.

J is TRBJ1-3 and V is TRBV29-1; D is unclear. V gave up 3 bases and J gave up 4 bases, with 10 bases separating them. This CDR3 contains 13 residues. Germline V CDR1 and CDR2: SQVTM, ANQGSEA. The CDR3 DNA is TGCAGCGTTGAGGTCGTGGAGGGAAACACCATATATTTT. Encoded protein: CSVEVVEGNTIYF. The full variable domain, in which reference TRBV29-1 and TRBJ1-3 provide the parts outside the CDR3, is SAVISQKPSRDICQRGTSLTIQCQVDSQVTMMFWYRQQPGQSLTLIATANQGSEATYESGFVIDKFPISRPNLTFSTLTVSNMSPEDSSIYLCSVEVVEGNTIYFGEGSWLTVV.

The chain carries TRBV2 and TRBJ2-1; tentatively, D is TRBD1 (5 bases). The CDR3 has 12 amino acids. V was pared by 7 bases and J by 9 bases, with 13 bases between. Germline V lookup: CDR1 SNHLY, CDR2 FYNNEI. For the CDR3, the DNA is TGTGCCAGCAAAAGGGGAACGGTTGAGCAGTTCTTC. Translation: CASKRGTVEQFF.

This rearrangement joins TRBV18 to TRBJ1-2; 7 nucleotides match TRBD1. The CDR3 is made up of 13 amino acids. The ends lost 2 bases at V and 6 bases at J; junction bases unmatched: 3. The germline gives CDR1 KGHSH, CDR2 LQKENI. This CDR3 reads CASSPRQGDGYTF. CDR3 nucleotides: TGTGCCAGCTCACCAAGACAGGGTGATGGCTACACCTTC.

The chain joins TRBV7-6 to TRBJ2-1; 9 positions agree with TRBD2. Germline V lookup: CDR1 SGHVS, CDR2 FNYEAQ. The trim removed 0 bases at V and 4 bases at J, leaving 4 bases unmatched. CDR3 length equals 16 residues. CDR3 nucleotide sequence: TGTGCCAGCAGCTTAGCTCGCGGGGGGGGGTACAATGAGCAGTTCTTC. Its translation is CASSLARGGGYNEQFF.

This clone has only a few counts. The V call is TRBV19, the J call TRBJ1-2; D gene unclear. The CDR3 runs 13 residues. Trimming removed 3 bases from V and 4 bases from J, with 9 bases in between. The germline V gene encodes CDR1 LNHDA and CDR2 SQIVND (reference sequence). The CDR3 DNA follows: TGTGCCAGTAGTATTATCGCCAGCTATGGCTACACCTTC. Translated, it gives CASSIIASYGYTF.

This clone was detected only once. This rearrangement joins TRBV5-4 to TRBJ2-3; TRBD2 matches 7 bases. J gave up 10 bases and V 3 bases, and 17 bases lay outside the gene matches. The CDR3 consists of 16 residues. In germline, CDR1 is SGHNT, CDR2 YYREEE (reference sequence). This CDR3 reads CASSSGWREPRRAQYF. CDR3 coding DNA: TGTGCCAGCAGCTCCGGGTGGCGGGAGCCACGGCGGGCGCAGTATTTT.

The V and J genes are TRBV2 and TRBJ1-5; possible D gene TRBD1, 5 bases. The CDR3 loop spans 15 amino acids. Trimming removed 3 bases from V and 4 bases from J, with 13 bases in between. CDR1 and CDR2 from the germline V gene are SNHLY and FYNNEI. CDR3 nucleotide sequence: TGTGCCAGCAGTGAGGTTTTCGGGGGTAATCAGCCCCAGCATTTT. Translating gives CASSEVFGGNQPQHF. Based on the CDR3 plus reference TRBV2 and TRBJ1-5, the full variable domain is EPEVTQTPSHQVTQMGQEVILRCVPISNHLYFYWYRQILGQKVEFLVSFYNNEISEKSEIFDDQFSVERPDGSNFTLKIRSTKLEDSAMYFCASSEVFGGNQPQHFGDGTRLSIL.

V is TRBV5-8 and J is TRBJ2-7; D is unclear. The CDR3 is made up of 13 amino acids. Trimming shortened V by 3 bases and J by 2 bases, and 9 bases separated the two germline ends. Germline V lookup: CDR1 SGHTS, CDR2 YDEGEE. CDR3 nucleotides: TGTGCCAGCAGCTCGTCCAGTGCCTACGAGCAGTACGTC. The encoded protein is CASSSSSAYEQYV.

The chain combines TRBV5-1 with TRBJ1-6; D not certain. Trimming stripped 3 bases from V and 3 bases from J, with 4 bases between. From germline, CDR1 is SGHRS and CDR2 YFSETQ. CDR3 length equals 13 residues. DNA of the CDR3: TGCGCCAGCAGCTACAACTATAATTCACCCCTCCACTTT. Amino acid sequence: CASSYNYNSPLHF.

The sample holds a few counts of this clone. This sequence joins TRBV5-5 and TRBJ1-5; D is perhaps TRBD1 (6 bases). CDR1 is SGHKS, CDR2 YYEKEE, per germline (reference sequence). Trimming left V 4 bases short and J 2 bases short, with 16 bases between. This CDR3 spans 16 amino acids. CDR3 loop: CASSKAGVDGNQPQHF. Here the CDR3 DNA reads TGTGCCAGCAGCAAAGCAGGGGTTGACGGCAATCAGCCCCAGCATTTT.

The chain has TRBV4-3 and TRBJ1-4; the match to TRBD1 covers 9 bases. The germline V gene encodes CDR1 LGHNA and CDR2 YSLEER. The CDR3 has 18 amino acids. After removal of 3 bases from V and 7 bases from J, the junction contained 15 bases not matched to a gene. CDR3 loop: CASSHLRTGAVGGEKLFF. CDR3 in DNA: TGCGCCAGCAGCCACCTTCGGACAGGGGCGGTGGGGGGTGAAAAACTGTTTTTT.

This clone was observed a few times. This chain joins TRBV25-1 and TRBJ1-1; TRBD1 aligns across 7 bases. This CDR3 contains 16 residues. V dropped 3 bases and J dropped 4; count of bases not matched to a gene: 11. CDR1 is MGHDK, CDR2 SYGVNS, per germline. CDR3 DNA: TGTGCCAGCAGTGATAGAAGGGGGCACCGGGTCACTGAAGCTTTCTTT. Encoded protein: CASSDRRGHRVTEAFF.

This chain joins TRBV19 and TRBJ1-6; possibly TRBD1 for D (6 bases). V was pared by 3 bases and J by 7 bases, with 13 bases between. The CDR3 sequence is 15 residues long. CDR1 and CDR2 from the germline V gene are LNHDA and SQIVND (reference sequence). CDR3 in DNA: TGTGCCAGTAGTATGGGTCGGACAGACAATTCACCCCTCCACTTT. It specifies CASSMGRTDNSPLHF.

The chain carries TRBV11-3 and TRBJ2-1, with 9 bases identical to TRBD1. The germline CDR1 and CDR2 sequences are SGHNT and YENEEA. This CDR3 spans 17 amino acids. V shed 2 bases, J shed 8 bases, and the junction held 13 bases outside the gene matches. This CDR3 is CASSLSDRGWGSDEQFF. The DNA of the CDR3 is TGTGCCAGCAGCTTATCGGACAGGGGTTGGGGAAGCGATGAGCAGTTCTTC.

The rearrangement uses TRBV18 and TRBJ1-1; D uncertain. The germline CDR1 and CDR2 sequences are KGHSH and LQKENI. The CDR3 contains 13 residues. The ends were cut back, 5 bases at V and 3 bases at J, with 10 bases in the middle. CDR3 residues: CASSGSRDTEAFF. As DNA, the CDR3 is TGTGCCAGCTCAGGATCTCGGGACACTGAAGCTTTCTTT.

CDR3 amino acids: CASTFGQGEAFF. The CDR3 region has the DNA TGTGCCAGCACATTCGGGCAGGGTGAAGCTTTCTTT. V is TRBV21-1 and J is TRBJ1-1; TRBD1 was called by the table and not checked on the DNA. TRBV21-1 is a listed pseudogene. The CDR3 consists of 12 residues.

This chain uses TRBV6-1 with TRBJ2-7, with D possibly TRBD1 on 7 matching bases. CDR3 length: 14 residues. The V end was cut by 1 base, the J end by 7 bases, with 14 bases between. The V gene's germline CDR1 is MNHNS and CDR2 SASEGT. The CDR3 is CASSEDSGGGEQYV. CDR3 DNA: TGTGCCAGCAGTGAAGATTCAGGGGGAGGTGAGCAGTACGTC.

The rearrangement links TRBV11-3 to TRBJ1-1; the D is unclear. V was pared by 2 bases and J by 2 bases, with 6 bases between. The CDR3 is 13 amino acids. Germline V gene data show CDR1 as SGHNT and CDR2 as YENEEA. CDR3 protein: CASSLKPNTEAFF. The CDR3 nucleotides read TGTGCCAGCAGCTTAAAGCCAAACACTGAAGCTTTCTTT.

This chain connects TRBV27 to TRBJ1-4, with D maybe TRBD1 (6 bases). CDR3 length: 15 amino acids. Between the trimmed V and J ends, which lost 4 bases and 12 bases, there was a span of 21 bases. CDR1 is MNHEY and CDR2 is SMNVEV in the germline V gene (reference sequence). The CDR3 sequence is CASSSTDRSRRELFF. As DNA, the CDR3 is TGTGCCAGCAGTTCGACTGACAGGTCCCGTCGGGAACTGTTTTTT.

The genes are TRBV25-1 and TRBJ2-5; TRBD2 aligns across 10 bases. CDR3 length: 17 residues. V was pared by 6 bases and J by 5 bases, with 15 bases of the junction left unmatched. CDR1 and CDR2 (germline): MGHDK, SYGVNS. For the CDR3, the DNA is TGTGCCAGCAGCCCCTCTCCGGGACTAGCGACTCGCGAGACCCAGTACTTC. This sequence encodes CASSPSPGLATRETQYF.